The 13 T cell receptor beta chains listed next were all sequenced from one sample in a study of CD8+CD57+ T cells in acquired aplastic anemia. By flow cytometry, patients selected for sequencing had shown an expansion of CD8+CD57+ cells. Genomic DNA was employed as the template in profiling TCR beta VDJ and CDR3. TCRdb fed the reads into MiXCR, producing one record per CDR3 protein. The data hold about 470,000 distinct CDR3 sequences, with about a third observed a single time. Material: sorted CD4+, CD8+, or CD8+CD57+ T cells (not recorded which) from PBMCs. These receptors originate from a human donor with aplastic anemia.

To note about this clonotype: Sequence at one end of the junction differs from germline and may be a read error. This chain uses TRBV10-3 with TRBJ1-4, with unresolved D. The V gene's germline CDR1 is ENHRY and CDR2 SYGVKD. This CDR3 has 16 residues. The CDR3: CASSYPGIATNEKLFF. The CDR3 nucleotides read TGTGCCAGCAGTTACCCAGGCATCGCAACTAATGAAAAACTGTTTTTT.

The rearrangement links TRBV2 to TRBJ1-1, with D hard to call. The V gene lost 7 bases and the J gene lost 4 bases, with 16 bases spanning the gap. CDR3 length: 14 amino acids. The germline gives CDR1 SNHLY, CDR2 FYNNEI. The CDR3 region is CASKVSGRITEAFF. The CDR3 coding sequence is TGTGCCAGCAAGGTGAGCGGGAGGATCACTGAAGCTTTCTTT.

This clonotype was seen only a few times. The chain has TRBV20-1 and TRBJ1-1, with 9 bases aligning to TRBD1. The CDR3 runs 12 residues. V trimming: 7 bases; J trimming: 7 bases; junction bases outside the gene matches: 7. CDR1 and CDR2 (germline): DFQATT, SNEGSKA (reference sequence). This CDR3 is CSGGQGEGEAFF. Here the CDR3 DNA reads TGCAGTGGGGGACAGGGTGAAGGTGAAGCTTTCTTT.

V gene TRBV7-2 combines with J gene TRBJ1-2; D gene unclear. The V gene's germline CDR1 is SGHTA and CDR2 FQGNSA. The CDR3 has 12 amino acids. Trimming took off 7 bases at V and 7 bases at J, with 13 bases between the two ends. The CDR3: CASMSGSSGYTF. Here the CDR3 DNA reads TGTGCCAGCATGTCGGGCTCGAGTGGCTACACCTTC.

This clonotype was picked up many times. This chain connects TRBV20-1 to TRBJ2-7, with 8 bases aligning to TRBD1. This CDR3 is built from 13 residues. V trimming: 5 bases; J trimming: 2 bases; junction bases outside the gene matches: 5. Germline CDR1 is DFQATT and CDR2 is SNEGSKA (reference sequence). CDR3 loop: CSALRTGTYEQYF. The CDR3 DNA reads TGCAGTGCTCTCAGGACAGGGACCTACGAGCAGTACTTC.

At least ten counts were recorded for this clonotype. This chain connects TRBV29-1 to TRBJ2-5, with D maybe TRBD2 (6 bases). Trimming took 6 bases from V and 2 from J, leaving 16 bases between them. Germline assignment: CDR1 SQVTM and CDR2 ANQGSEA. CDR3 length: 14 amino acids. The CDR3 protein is CSVGGGAGQETQYF. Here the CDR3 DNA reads TGCAGCGTGGGGGGAGGTGCGGGACAAGAGACCCAGTACTTC.

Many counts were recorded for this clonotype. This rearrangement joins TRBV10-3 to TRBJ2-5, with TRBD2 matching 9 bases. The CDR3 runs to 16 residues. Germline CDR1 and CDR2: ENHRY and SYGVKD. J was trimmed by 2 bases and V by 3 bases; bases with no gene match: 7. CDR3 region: CAISDPSGALQETQYF. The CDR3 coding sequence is TGTGCCATCAGTGATCCTAGCGGGGCACTACAAGAGACCCAGTACTTC.

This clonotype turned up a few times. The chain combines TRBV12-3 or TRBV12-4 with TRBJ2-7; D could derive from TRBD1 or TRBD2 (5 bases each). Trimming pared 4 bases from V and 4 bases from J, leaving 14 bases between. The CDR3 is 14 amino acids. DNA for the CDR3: TGTGCCAGCAGTTCCCCCATCGGGGCATACGAGCAGTACTTC. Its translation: CASSSPIGAYEQYF.

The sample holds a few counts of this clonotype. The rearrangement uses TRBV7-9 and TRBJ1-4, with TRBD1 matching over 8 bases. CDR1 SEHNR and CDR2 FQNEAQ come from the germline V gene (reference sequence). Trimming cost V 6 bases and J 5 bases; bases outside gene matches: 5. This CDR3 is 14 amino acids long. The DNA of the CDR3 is TGTGCCAGCAGTTCGACAGGGGAGAATGAAAAACTGTTTTTT. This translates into CASSSTGENEKLFF. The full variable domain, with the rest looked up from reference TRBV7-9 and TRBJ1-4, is DTGVSQNPRHKITKRGQNVTFRCDPISEHNRLYWYRQTLGQGPEFLTYFQNEAQLEKSRLLSDRFSAERPKGSFSTLEIQRTEQGDSAMYLCASSSTGENEKLFFGSGTQLSVL.

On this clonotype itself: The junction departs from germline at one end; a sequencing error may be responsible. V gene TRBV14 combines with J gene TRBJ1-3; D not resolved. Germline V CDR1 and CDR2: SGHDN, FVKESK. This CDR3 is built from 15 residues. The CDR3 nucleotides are TGCGCCAGCAGCCAAGTTCAGGCCCCGGGAAACACCATATATTTT. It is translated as CASSQVQAPGNTIYF.

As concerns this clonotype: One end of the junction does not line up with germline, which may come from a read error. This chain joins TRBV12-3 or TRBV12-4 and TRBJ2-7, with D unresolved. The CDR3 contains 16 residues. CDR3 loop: CASSARRLPSSHEQYF. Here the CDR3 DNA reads TGTGCCAGCAGCGCCAGACGGCTACCGAGCTCCCACGAGCAGTACTTC.

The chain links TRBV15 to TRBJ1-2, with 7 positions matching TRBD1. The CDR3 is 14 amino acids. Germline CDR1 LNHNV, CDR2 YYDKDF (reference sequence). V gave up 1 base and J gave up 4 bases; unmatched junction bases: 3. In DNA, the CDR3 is TGTGCCACCAGCAGAGGACAGGGCCTCTATGGCTACACCTTC. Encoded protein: CATSRGQGLYGYTF.

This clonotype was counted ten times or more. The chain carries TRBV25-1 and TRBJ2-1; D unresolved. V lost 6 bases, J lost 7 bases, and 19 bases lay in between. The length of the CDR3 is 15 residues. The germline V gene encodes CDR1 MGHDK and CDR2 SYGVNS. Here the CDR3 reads CASSRSLATRNEQFF. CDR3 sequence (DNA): TGTGCCAGCAGCCGGTCGTTAGCCACACGTAATGAGCAGTTCTTC.